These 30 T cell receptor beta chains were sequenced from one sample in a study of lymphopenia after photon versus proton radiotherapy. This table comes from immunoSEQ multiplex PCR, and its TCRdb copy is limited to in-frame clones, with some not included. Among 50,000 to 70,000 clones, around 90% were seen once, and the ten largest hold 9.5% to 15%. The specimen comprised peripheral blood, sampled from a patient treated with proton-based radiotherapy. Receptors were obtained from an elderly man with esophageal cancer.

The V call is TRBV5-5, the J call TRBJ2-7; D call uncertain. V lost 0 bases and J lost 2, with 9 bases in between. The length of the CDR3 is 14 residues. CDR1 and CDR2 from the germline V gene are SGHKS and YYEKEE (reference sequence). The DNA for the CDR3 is TGTGCCAGCAGCTTGGGGATAGGGCCCTACGAGCAGTACTTC. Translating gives CASSLGIGPYEQYF.

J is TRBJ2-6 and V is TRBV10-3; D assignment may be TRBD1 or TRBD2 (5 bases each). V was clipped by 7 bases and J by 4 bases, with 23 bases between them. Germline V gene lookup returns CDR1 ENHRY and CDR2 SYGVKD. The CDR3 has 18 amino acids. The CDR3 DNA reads TGTGCCATCACCCAAGGGGCACTCACTAGACGGGGGGCCAACGTCCTGACTTTC. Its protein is CAITQGALTRRGANVLTF.

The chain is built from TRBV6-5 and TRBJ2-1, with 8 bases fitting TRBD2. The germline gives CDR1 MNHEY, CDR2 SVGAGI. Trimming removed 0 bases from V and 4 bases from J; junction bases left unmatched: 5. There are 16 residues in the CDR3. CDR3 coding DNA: TGTGCCAGCAGTTACTCGACCGGGGGGGAATACAATGAGCAGTTCTTC. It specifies CASSYSTGGEYNEQFF.

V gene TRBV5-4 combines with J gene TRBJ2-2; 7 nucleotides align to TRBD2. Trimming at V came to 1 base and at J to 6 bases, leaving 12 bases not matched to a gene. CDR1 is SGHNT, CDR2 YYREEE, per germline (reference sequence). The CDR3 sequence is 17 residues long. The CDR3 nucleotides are TGTGCCAGCAGCTTGTCAGCGTCTAGCGGCTCCGCCGGGGAGCTGTTTTTT. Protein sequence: CASSLSASSGSAGELFF.

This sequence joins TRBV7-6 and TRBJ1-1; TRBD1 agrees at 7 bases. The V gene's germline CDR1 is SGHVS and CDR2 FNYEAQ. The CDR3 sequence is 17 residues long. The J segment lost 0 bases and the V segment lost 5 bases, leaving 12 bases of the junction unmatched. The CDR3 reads CASSPNSRDRMNTEAFF. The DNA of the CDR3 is TGTGCCAGCAGCCCAAACTCGCGGGACAGAATGAACACTGAAGCTTTCTTT.

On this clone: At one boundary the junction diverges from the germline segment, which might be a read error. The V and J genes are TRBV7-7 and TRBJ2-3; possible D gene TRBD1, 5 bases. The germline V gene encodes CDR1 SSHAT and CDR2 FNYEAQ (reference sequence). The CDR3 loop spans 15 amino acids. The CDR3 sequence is CASRVTPVIWDTQYF. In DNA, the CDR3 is TGTGCTAGCAGGGTGACTCCCGTAATTTGGGATACGCAGTATTTT.

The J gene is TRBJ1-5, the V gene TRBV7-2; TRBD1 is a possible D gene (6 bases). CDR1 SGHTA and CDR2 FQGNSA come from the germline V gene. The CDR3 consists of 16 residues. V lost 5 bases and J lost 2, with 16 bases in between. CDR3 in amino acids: CASSPRAGAGNQPQHF. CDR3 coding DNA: TGTGCCAGCAGCCCGCGGGCAGGGGCGGGCAATCAGCCCCAGCATTTT.

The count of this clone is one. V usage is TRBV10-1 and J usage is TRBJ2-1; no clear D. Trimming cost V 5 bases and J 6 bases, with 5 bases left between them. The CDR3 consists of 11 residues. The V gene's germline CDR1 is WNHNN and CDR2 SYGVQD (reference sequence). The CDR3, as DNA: TGCGCCAGCAGTAGGGCCAATGAGCAGTTCTTC. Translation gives CASSRANEQFF.

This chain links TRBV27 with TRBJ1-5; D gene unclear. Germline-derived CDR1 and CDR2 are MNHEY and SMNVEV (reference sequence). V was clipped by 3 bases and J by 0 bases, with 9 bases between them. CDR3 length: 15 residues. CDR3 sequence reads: CASSLTKGSNQPQHF. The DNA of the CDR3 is TGTGCCAGCAGTTTGACGAAGGGTAGCAATCAGCCCCAGCATTTT.

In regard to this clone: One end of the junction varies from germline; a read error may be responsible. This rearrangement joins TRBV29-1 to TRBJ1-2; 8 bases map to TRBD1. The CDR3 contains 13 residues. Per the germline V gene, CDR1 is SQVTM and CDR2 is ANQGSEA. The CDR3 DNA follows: TGCAGCGTCGAAGACAGGGGCGACTATGGCTACACCTTC. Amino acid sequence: CSVEDRGDYGYTF.

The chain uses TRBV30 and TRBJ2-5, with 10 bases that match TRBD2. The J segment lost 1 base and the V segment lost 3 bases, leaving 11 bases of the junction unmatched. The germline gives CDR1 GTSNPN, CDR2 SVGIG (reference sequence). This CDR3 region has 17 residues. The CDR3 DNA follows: TGTGCCTGGAGAGGGCTAGCGGGGGCAGGGCCCCAAGAGACCCAGTACTTC. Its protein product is CAWRGLAGAGPQETQYF.

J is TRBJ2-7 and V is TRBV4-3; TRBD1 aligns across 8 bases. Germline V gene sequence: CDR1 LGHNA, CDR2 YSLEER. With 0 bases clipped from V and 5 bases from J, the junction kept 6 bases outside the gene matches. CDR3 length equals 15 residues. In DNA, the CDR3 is TGCGCCAGCAGCCAAGAATGGACAGGGTCTCACGAGCAGTACTTC. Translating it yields CASSQEWTGSHEQYF.

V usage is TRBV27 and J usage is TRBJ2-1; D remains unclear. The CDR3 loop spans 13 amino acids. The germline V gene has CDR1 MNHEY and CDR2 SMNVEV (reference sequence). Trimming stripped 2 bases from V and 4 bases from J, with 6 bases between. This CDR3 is CASSLGRYNEQFF. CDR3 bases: TGTGCCAGCAGTTTAGGTAGATACAATGAGCAGTTCTTC.

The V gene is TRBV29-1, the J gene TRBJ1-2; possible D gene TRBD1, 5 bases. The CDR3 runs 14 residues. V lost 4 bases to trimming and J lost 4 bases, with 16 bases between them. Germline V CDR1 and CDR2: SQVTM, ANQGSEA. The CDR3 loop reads CSVAGHGEIYGYTF. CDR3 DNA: TGCAGCGTTGCGGGGCATGGGGAGATCTATGGCTACACCTTC.

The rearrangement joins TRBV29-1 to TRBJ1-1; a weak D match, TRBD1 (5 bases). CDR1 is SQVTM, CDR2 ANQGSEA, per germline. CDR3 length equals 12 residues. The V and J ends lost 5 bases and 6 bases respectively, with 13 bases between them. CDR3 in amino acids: CSVLKGQAEAFF. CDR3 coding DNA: TGCAGCGTTCTAAAGGGGCAGGCTGAAGCTTTCTTT.

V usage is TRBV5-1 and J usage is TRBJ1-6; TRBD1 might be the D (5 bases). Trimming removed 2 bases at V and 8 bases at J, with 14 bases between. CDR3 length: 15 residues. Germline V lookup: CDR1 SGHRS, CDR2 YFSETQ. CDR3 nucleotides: TGCGCCAGCAGCTTCAATCAGGGAAATTATTCACCCCTCCACTTT. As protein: CASSFNQGNYSPLHF.

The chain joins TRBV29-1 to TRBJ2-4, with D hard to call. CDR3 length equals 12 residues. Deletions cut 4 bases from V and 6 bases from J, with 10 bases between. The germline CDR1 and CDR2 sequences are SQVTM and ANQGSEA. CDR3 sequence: CSVVQPLNIQYF. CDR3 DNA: TGCAGCGTTGTCCAACCTCTAAACATTCAGTACTTC.

The CDR3 DNA sequence: TGTGCCTGGAGGAAGTTCGGAAACTACGAGCAGTACTTC. Translation: CAWRKFGNYEQYF. The genes are TRBV30 and TRBJ2-7; no firm D call. The CDR3 covers 13 residues. Trimming took 3 bases from V and 3 from J, leaving 12 bases between them. The V gene's germline CDR1 is GTSNPN and CDR2 SVGIG (reference sequence).

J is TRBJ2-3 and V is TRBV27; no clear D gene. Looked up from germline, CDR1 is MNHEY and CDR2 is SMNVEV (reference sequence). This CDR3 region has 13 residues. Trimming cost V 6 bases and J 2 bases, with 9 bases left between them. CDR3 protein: CASSLTSTDTQYF. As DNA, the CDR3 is TGTGCCAGCAGCCTCACATCCACAGATACGCAGTATTTT.

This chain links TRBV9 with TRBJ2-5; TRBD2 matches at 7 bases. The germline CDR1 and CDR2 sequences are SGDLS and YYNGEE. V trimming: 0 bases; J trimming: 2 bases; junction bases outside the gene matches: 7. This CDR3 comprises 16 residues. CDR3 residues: CASSVAASGSQETQYF. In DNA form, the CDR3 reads TGTGCCAGCAGCGTAGCGGCTAGCGGTTCACAAGAGACCCAGTACTTC.

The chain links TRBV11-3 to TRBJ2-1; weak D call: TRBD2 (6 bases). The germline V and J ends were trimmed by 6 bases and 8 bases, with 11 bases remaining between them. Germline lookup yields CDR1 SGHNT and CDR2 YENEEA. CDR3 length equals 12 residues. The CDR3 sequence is CASRQGGDEQFF. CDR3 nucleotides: TGTGCCAGCAGACAAGGAGGGGATGAGCAGTTCTTC.

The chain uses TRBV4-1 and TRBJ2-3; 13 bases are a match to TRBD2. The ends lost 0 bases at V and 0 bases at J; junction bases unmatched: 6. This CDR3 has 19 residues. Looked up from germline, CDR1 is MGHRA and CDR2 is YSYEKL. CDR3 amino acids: CASSQELGLAGVSTDTQYF. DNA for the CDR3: TGCGCCAGCAGCCAAGAGTTAGGACTAGCGGGGGTTAGCACAGATACGCAGTATTTT.

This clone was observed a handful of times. DNA for the CDR3: TGCAGCGTTGGGGGCTCGGTGAACACTGAAGCTTTCTTT. Its protein is CSVGGSVNTEAFF. The rearrangement links TRBV29-1 to TRBJ1-1; weak D call: TRBD1 (5 bases). Per the germline V gene, CDR1 is SQVTM and CDR2 is ANQGSEA. Between the trimmed V and J ends, which lost 4 bases and 0 bases, there was a span of 9 bases. The CDR3 runs 13 residues.

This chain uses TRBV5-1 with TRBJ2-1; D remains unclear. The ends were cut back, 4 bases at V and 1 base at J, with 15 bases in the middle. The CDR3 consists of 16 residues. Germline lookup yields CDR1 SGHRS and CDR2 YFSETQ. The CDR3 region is CASSPNPTDSYNEQFF. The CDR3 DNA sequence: TGCGCCAGCAGCCCGAACCCCACCGATTCCTACAATGAGCAGTTCTTC.

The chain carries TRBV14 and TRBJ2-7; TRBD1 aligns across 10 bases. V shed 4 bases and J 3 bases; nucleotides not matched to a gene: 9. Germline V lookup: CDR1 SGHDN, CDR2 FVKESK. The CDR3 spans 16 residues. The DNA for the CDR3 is TGTGCCAGCAGCCTTATCGACGGGACAGGGGTCTACGAGCAGTACTTC. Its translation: CASSLIDGTGVYEQYF.

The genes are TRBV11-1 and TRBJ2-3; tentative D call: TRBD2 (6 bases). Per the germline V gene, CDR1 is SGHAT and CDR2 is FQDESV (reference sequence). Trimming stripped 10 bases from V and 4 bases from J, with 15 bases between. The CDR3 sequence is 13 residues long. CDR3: CATATGVADTQYF. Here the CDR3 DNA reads TGTGCCACGGCTACGGGGGTGGCAGATACGCAGTATTTT.

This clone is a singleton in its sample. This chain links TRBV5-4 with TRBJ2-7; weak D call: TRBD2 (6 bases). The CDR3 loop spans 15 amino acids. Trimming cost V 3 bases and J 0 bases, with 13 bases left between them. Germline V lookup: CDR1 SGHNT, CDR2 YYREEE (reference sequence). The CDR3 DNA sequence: TGTGCCAGCAGCTCCTGGGACGGGAGCTCCTACGAGCAGTACTTC. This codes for CASSSWDGSSYEQYF.

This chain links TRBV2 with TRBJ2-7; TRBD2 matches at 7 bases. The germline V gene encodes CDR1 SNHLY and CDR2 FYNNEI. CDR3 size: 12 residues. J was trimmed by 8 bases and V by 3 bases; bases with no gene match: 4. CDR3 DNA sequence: TGTGCCAGCAGTGAGCGGGAGTGGAAGCAGTACTTC. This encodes CASSEREWKQYF.

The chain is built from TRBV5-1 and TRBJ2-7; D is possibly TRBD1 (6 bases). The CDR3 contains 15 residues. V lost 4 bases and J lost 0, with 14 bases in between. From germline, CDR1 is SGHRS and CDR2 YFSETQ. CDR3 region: CASSPAGTNSYEQYF. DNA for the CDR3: TGCGCCAGCAGCCCTGCCGGGACAAACTCCTACGAGCAGTACTTC.

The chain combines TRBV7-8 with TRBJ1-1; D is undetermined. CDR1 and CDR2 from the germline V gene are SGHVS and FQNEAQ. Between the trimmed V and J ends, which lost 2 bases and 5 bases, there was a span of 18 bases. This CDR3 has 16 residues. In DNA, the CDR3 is TGTGCCAGCAGCTTAAATAATCTGGGGTCGGGGACTGAAGCTTTCTTT. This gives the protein CASSLNNLGSGTEAFF.